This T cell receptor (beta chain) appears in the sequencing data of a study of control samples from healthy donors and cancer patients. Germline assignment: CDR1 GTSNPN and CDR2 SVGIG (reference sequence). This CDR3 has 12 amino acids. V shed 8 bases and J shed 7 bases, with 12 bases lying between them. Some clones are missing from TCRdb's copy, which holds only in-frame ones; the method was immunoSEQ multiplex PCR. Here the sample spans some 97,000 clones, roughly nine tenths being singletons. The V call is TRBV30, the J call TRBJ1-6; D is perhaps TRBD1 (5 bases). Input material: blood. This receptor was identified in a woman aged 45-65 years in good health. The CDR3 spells CAGAGPNSPLHF. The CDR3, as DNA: TGTGCCGGCGCGGGGCCAAATTCACCCCTCCACTTT.